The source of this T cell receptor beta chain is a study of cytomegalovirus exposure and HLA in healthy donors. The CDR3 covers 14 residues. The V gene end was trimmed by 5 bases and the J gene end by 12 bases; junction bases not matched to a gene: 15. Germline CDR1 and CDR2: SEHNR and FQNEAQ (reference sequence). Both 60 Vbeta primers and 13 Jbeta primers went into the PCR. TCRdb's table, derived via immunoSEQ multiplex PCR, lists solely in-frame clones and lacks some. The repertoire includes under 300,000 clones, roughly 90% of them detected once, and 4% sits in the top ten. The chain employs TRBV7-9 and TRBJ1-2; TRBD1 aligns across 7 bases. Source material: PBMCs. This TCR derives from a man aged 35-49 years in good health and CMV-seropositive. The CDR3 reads CASSPRYETGLNTF. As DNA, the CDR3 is TGTGCCAGCAGCCCCAGGTACGAGACAGGGCTGAACACCTTC. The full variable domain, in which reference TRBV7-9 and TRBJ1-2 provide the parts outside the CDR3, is DTGVSQNPRHKITKRGQNVTFRCDPISEHNRLYWYRQTLGQGPEFLTYFQNEAQLEKSRLLSDRFSAERPKGSFSTLEIQRTEQGDSAMYLCASSPRYETGLNTFGSGTRLTVV.